A single sample gave rise to the 10 T cell receptor beta chains below, sequenced in a study of identical twins. MiXCR, run by TCRdb on the 5' RACE reads, gives a single entry per CDR3 protein. The sample lists approximately 1.8 million distinct CDR3 sequences; roughly 35% were seen once. Sequencing was carried out using cord blood. Receptor source: a newborn girl in good health.

This clonotype showed up many times. This chain joins TRBV10-3 and TRBJ2-4; no reliable D call. V lost 0 bases and J lost 4, with 16 bases in between. Germline loops: CDR1 ENHRY, CDR2 SYGVKD. CDR3 size: 17 residues. CDR3 DNA sequence: TGTGCCATCAGTGAGTCGAATCGACGAGACTCTAAAAACATTCAGTACTTC. It translates to CAISESNRRDSKNIQYF.

This clonotype was picked up a small number of times. This chain links TRBV6-2 or TRBV6-3 with TRBJ2-3, with TRBD2 as a possible D gene (5 bases). There are 14 residues in the CDR3. V dropped 5 bases and J dropped 5 bases, with 14 bases sitting between them. Germline CDR1 and CDR2: MNHEY and SVGEGT. The CDR3 here is CASSKVLAGDTQYF. CDR3 in DNA: TGTGCCAGCAGTAAGGTGCTAGCAGGAGATACGCAGTATTTT.

Remarks on this clonotype: This sequence may be a read error, since a much larger clone differs from it by one base. Here the CDR3 reads CASRLTASSYNEQYF. The CDR3 nucleotides read TGTGCCAGCAGGCTAACAGCGAGCTCCTACAATGAGCAGTACTTC. The chain uses TRBV7-2 and TRBJ2-1; D ambiguous. The J call may be in error: the DNA end matches TRBJ2-7 better. This CDR3 is 15 amino acids long. Germline values: CDR1 SGHTA, CDR2 FQGNSA.

This clonotype was found a few times. The chain couples TRBV21-1 to TRBJ1-2; TRBD1, the D gene given by the table, was not confirmed from the DNA. TRBV21-1 is a documented pseudogene. The length of the CDR3 is 14 residues. CDR3 coding DNA: TGTGCCAGCAGCAATGGGGGTCGGGACTATGGCTACACCTTC. This codes for CASSNGGRDYGYTF.

This clonotype has a handful of counts. The chain combines TRBV12-5 with TRBJ2-1, with 11 bases that match TRBD2. There are 15 residues in the CDR3. Trimming at V came to 7 bases and at J to 7 bases, leaving 9 bases not matched to a gene. Germline loops: CDR1 LGHNT, CDR2 FRNRAP. The chain's CDR3 is CASAKPGLAVNEQFF. The CDR3 bases are TGTGCTAGTGCTAAGCCGGGACTAGCGGTGAATGAGCAGTTCTTC.

The chain couples TRBV6-2 or TRBV6-3 to TRBJ2-4, with D hard to call. Germline V gene sequence: CDR1 MNHEY, CDR2 SVGEGT. The CDR3 has 13 residues. V was trimmed by 6 bases and J by 13 bases, leaving 19 bases between them. The DNA of the CDR3 is TGTGCCAGCAGGGGCTGGTCGTATAATGAGCAGTACTTC. Protein: CASRGWSYNEQYF.

This clonotype was recorded at least ten times. The chain is built from TRBV3-1 and TRBJ1-2; D unresolved. The CDR3 is 9 amino acids. Trimming pared 9 bases from V and 3 bases from J, leaving 2 bases between. Germline V CDR1 and CDR2: LGHDT, YNNKEL (reference sequence). The CDR3 DNA reads TGTGCCAGATACTATGGCTACACCTTC. This gives the protein CARYYGYTF.

The chain combines TRBV4-1 with TRBJ2-4; 9 bases match TRBD1. With 4 bases clipped from V and 4 bases from J, the junction kept 5 bases outside the gene matches. CDR1 and CDR2 (germline): MGHRA, YSYEKL. CDR3 length: 15 amino acids. The CDR3 coding sequence is TGCGCCAGCAGCCCAACCGGGACAGGGAAAAACATTCAGTACTTC. It is translated as CASSPTGTGKNIQYF.

With regard to this clonotype: The junction differs from germline at one of its ends, possibly a read error. CDR3 in amino acids: CASKDVGDYGHTF. The CDR3 DNA follows: TGTGCCAGCAAAGACGTGGGAGACTATGGCCACACCTTC. The rearrangement links TRBV6-1 to TRBJ1-2; no firm D call. The CDR3 runs to 13 residues. Germline V gene data show CDR1 as MNHNS and CDR2 as SASEGT.

This clonotype occurred many times. The chain joins TRBV10-1 to TRBJ1-2, with a possible D match to TRBD1 (5 bases). CDR1 and CDR2 (germline): WNHNN, SYGVQD (reference sequence). The V end lost 3 bases, the J end lost 6 bases, and 11 bases lay between the germline ends. CDR3 size: 13 residues. CDR3 sequence (DNA): TGCGCCAGCAGTGAATCCAGGGTGGATGGCTACACCTTC. Residues: CASSESRVDGYTF.